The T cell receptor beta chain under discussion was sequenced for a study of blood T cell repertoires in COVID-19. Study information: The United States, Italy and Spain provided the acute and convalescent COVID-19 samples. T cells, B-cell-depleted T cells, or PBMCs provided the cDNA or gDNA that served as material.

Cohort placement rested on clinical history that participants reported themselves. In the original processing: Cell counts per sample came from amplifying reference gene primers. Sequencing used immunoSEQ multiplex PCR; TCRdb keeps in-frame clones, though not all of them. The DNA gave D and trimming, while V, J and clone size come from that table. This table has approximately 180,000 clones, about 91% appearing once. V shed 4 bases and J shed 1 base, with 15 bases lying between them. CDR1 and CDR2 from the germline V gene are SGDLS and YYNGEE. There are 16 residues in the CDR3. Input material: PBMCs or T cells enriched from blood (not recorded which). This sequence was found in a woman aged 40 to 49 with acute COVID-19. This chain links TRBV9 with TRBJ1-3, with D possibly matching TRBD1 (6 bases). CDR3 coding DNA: TGTGCCAGCAGCCCCAGTCCAGGGGTATCTGGAAACACCATATATTTT. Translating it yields CASSPSPGVSGNTIYF.